Reported below is one T cell receptor beta chain. Antigen unknown. This specimen comes from a study of a mutant IDH1 vaccine in newly diagnosed glioma. Overall study context: Antecedent treatment encompassed radiotherapy, temozolomide, or their combination; the majority received both. General study results and limits: Immune responses induced by the vaccine were seen in about 93% of patients, spanning multiple MHC alleles.

The ends were cut back, 7 bases at V and 2 bases at J, with 9 bases in the middle. Germline V lookup: CDR1 SQVTM, CDR2 ANQGSEA. The length of the CDR3 is 12 residues. Method: immunoSEQ multiplex PCR; TCRdb's copy keeps in-frame clones and lacks some. The sample contains about 30,000 clones, approximately 80% of which appear only once. Time point described: baseline, week 1 (first vaccination visit). As to treatment: pre-vaccination baseline after standard-of-care therapy. Those who donated had recent WHO grade 3 or 4 IDH1-mutant, ATRX-lost astrocytomas. The sequenced sample was PBMCs, obtained from a glioma patient treated with radiotherapy, temozolomide or both. The chain links TRBV29-1 to TRBJ2-1; D may be TRBD1 (5 bases). The sequence derives from a man between 25 and 39 years old with glioma. The CDR3 protein is CSAGQPYNEQFF. The CDR3 DNA reads TGCAGCGCTGGACAACCCTACAATGAGCAGTTCTTC.